A selection of T cell receptor beta chains follows, all from one sample in a study of Graves' ophthalmopathy and Graves' hyperthyroidism. TCRdb redid the calling of the multiplex PCR reads with MiXCR, one entry per CDR3 protein. The sample shows 450,000 or so distinct CDR3 sequences, 13% to 15% of them seen only once. The sequenced material came from blood. These TCRs come from a woman in her twenties or thirties with Graves' ophthalmopathy. Both conserved end residues are part of each CDR3. The D gene is left open where the match is weak. Clone size is shown for a subset of rows, as once, few, many or a class of expanded clone.

D gene	J gene	clone size	V gene	CDR3 length	CDR3 protein	CDR3 DNA
-	TRBJ2-4	many	TRBV2	15	CASSENSVAKNIQYF	TGTGCCAGCAGTGAAAACAGTGTAGCCAAAAACATTCAGTACTTC
-	TRBJ2-4	many	TRBV19	16	CASSSLAGTAKNIQYF	TGTGCCAGTAGTTCACTCGCCGGGACAGCCAAAAACATTCAGTACTTC
-	TRBJ1-1	many	TRBV6-4	17	CASRRTGVIDMNTEAFF	TGTGCCAGCAGAAGAACAGGCGTAATCGATATGAACACTGAAGCTTTCTTT
TRBD1	TRBJ1-2	many	TRBV6-5	17	CASSSWGRGPGGSGYTF	TGTGCCAGCAGTTCGTGGGGGAGGGGGCCCGGGGGAAGTGGCTACACCTTC
TRBD1	TRBJ1-1	many	TRBV12-3/TRBV12-4	14	CASILTGGLTEAFF	TGTGCCAGCATCCTGACAGGGGGCCTGACTGAAGCTTTCTTT
-	TRBJ1-3	many	TRBV6-2/TRBV6-3	14	CASSFRALGNTIYF	TGTGCCAGCAGTTTCCGGGCCTTGGGCAACACCATATATTTT
-	TRBJ1-2	many	TRBV15	15	CATSRDRGANYGYTF	TGTGCCACCAGCAGAGATCGTGGTGCTAACTATGGCTACACCTTC
-	TRBJ1-1	many	TRBV11-3	13	CASGGGFNTEAFF	TGTGCCAGCGGAGGGGGGTTCAACACTGAAGCTTTCTTT
-	TRBJ1-2	many	TRBV11-2	14	CASSLESSNYGYTF	TGTGCCAGCAGCTTAGAATCGTCAAACTATGGCTACACCTTC
TRBD2	TRBJ2-7	once	TRBV7-2	16	CASSLAPSGTPYEQYF	TGTGCCAGCAGCTTAGCCCCTAGCGGGACACCATACGAGCAGTACTTC
TRBD2	TRBJ2-7	many	TRBV5-5	16	CASSVTLGREGYEQYF	TGTGCCAGCAGCGTCACCCTGGGACGGGAGGGATACGAGCAGTACTTC
-	TRBJ1-2	-	TRBV30	12	CAWSLGERGYTF	TGTGCCTGGAGTTTAGGGGAAAGGGGCTACACCTTC
-	TRBJ2-2	-	TRBV10-3	17	CAISPVPPFRGTGELFF	TGTGCCATCAGTCCAGTCCCTCCCTTTCGGGGAACCGGGGAGCTGTTTTTT
TRBD1	TRBJ2-5	-	TRBV5-1	14	CASSGQGDRETQYF	TGCGCCAGCAGCGGACAGGGAGACAGGGAGACCCAGTACTTC
-	TRBJ1-1	many	TRBV12-3/TRBV12-4	12	CASRSPGTEAFF	TGTGCCAGCAGGTCTCCCGGAACTGAAGCTTTCTTT
-	TRBJ2-7	many	TRBV12-3/TRBV12-4	14	CASRSGAATYEQYF	TGTGCCAGCAGATCAGGGGCCGCTACCTACGAGCAGTACTTC
TRBD1	TRBJ1-2	-	TRBV28	13	CASIVQGAHGYTF	TGTGCCAGCATCGTACAGGGGGCCCATGGCTACACCTTC
-	TRBJ1-2	many	TRBV2	10	CASSEYGYTF	TGTGCCAGCAGTGAATATGGCTACACCTTC
TRBD1	TRBJ2-7	-	TRBV6-1	14	CASSVLGQPYEQYF	TGTGCCAGCAGTGTGTTGGGACAGCCCTACGAGCAGTACTTC
TRBD2	TRBJ2-2	-	TRBV19	15	CASMERERSTGELFF	TGTGCCAGTATGGAGCGGGAGAGGTCCACCGGGGAGCTGTTTTTT
TRBD1	TRBJ1-1	many	TRBV28	15	CATDRTGTGDTEAFF	TGTGCCACCGACCGAACCGGGACAGGGGACACTGAAGCTTTCTTT
-	TRBJ1-3	many	TRBV10-3	16	CAISERGASSGNTIYF	TGTGCCATCAGTGAACGGGGGGCCTCCTCTGGAAACACCATATATTTT
-	TRBJ1-1	many	TRBV28	15	CASTLGPPGDTEAFF	TGTGCCAGCACCTTGGGTCCCCCAGGGGACACTGAAGCTTTCTTT
TRBD2	TRBJ2-3	few	TRBV6-4	20	CASRSLQGQGREGHTDTQYF	TGTGCCAGCAGATCTTTACAGGGCCAAGGGCGGGAGGGCCACACAGATACGCAGTATTTT
TRBD1	TRBJ2-2	many	TRBV29-1	13	CSVGGGGTGELFF	TGCAGCGTTGGAGGGGGCGGCACCGGGGAGCTGTTTTTT
-	TRBJ1-2	many	TRBV12-3/TRBV12-4	14	CASKKTGTNYGYTF	TGTGCCAGCAAGAAAACAGGGACCAACTATGGCTACACCTTC
TRBD1	TRBJ2-2	many	TRBV11-2	17	CASSSGQGASNTGELFF	TGTGCCAGCAGCTCTGGACAGGGGGCGTCGAACACCGGGGAGCTGTTTTTT
-	TRBJ2-3	many	TRBV29-1	11	CSALVGDTQYF	TGCAGCGCCCTAGTGGGAGATACGCAGTATTTT
-	TRBJ1-1	many	TRBV10-1	15	CASGRISLGNTEAFF	TGCGCCAGCGGACGGATAAGTCTGGGGAACACTGAAGCTTTCTTT
-	TRBJ1-5	-	TRBV5-4	17	CASSLVVRIGSNQPQHF	TGTGCCAGCAGCTTGGTCGTGCGGATAGGTAGCAATCAGCCCCAGCATTTT
-	TRBJ1-1	-	TRBV28	10	CAMRNTDAFF	TGTGCCATGAGGAACACTGATGCTTTCTTT
-	TRBJ2-5	many	TRBV20-1	14	CSAIRQGGTETQYF	TGCAGTGCGATAAGACAGGGCGGGACGGAGACCCAGTACTTC
-	TRBJ1-5	many	TRBV6-2/TRBV6-3	13	CAASRTVNQPQHF	TGTGCCGCATCGCGGACAGTTAATCAGCCCCAGCATTTT
-	TRBJ2-7	-	TRBV11-1	14	CASSLGRSFYEQYF	TGTGCCAGCAGCTTAGGTCGCAGTTTCTACGAGCAGTACTTC
-	TRBJ1-1	many	TRBV12-3/TRBV12-4	14	CASSLGVVNTEAFF	TGTGCCAGCAGTTTAGGGGTGGTGAACACTGAAGCTTTCTTT
-	TRBJ2-7	-	TRBV3-1	13	CASRIGMSAEQYF	TGTGCCAGCAGAATAGGGATGTCAGCCGAGCAGTACTTC
-	TRBJ1-5	many	TRBV19	18	CASSTGTAASYSNQPQHF	TGTGCCAGTAGTACCGGGACGGCAGCTTCTTATAGCAATCAGCCCCAGCATTTT
-	TRBJ2-7	many	TRBV4-1	17	CASSQALLGQRGYEQYF	TGCGCCAGCAGCCAAGCCCTCCTGGGACAAAGAGGCTACGAGCAGTACTTC
-	TRBJ1-1	-	TRBV19	14	CASTPSGGETEAFF	TGTGCCAGTACCCCCAGCGGGGGGGAGACTGAAGCTTTCTTT
-	TRBJ1-5	many	TRBV15	19	CATSRLLIDALRGNQPQHF	TGTGCCACCAGCAGACTATTAATAGATGCATTGCGAGGCAATCAGCCCCAGCATTTT
TRBD2	TRBJ2-3	many	TRBV20-1	17	CSAIVTSGGQITDTQYF	TGCAGTGCTATTGTAACTAGCGGGGGCCAGATCACAGATACGCAGTATTTT
-	TRBJ1-2	many	TRBV29-1	14	CSVALLGQNYGYTF	TGCAGCGTTGCCCTCCTGGGGCAGAACTATGGCTACACCTTC
TRBD2	TRBJ2-1	-	TRBV12-3/TRBV12-4	15	CASSGSSGGIYEQFF	TGTGCCAGCAGTGGATCTAGCGGGGGTATCTATGAGCAGTTCTTC
TRBD2	TRBJ2-4	many	TRBV5-4	16	CASRKAGELAKNIQYF	TGTGCCAGCCGGAAGGCGGGGGAGCTAGCCAAAAACATTCAGTACTTC
-	TRBJ2-2	-	TRBV12-3/TRBV12-4	13	CASSPDWAGELFF	TGTGCCAGCAGCCCCGACTGGGCCGGGGAGCTGTTTTTT
-	TRBJ1-3	many	TRBV15	15	CATSGAGLAGNTIYF	TGTGCCACCAGCGGGGCTGGACTAGCCGGAAACACCATATATTTT
-	TRBJ1-1	many	TRBV5-6	15	CASSLQGWWNTEAFF	TGTGCCAGCAGCTTGCAGGGGTGGTGGAACACTGAAGCTTTCTTT
-	TRBJ2-7	many	TRBV20-1	13	CSAKKGSSYEQYF	TGCAGTGCTAAAAAGGGGAGCTCCTACGAGCAGTACTTC
-	TRBJ1-1	many	TRBV7-8	16	CASSSTGRPMNTEAFF	TGTGCCAGCAGCTCTACAGGGAGACCCATGAACACTGAAGCTTTCTTT
-	TRBJ1-2	many	TRBV6-5	14	CASSYLGEPYGYTF	TGTGCCAGCAGTTACCTCGGGGAGCCCTATGGCTACACCTTC
-	TRBJ1-1	many	TRBV7-6	13	CASSRGGDTEAFF	TGTGCCAGCAGCCGCGGTGGGGACACTGAAGCTTTCTTT
-	TRBJ1-1	many	TRBV11-2	15	CASSLEGRWETEAFF	TGTGCCAGCAGCTTAGAGGGCAGATGGGAGACTGAAGCTTTCTTT
-	TRBJ1-2	few	TRBV30	15	CAWRVGQREVDGYTF	TGTGCCTGGAGAGTTGGACAGCGGGAAGTCGATGGCTACACCTTC
TRBD2	TRBJ2-2	many	TRBV19	18	CASRFSGLAGFWAGELFF	TGTGCCAGTAGGTTCTCCGGACTAGCGGGATTTTGGGCCGGGGAGCTGTTTTTT
-	TRBJ2-7	-	TRBV18	14	CASSPGVTSYEQYF	TGTGCCAGCTCACCAGGGGTTACCTCCTACGAGCAGTACTTC
-	TRBJ1-5	many	TRBV12-3/TRBV12-4	14	CASSFRTPNQPQHF	TGTGCCAGCAGTTTTCGGACACCAAATCAGCCCCAGCATTTT
-	TRBJ1-2	many	TRBV24-1	13	CATSERGEYGYTF	TGTGCCACCAGTGAGAGGGGGGAATATGGCTACACCTTC
TRBD1	TRBJ1-1	-	TRBV7-8	15	CASSPRQGDDTEAFF	TGTGCCAGCAGCCCGAGACAGGGGGACGACACTGAAGCTTTCTTT